Sequencing of this T cell receptor beta chain was carried out in a study of blood T cell repertoires in COVID-19. Repertoires were generated with immunoSEQ multiplex PCR, while TCRdb's copy carries only in-frame clones and drops some. Among fewer than 350,000 clones listed, 85% were seen once. This CDR3 spans 11 amino acids. V dropped 5 bases and J dropped 4 bases, with 5 bases sitting between them. CDR1 and CDR2 (germline): MDHEN, SYDVKM. This chain joins TRBV28 and TRBJ1-2; D not resolved. The TCR originated in a woman aged 30 to 39 who had been exposed to COVID-19. The sequencing sample was made of PBMCs or T cells enriched from blood (not recorded which). Written as DNA, the CDR3 is TGTGCCAGCAGTGACTTCTATGGCTACACCTTC. It encodes CASSDFYGYTF.